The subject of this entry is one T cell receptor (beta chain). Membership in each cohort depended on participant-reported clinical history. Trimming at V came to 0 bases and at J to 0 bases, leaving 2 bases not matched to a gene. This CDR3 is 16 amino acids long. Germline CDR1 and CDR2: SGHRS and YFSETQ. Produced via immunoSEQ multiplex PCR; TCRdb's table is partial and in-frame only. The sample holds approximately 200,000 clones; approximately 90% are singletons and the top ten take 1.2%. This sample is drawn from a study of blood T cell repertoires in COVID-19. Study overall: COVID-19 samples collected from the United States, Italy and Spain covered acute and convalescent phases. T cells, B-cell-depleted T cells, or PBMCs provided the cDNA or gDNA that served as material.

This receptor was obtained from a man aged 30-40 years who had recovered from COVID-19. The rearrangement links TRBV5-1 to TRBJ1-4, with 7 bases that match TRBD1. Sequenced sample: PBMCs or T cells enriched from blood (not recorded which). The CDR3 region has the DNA TGCGCCAGCAGCTTGGGACAGGGCGCAACTAATGAAAAACTGTTTTTT. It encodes CASSLGQGATNEKLFF.